The next 30 T cell receptor beta chains were all read from a single sample in a study of shared clonotypes between healthy human individuals. Sequencing used immunoSEQ multiplex PCR; TCRdb keeps in-frame clones, though not all of them. The table lists about 2 million clones, approximately 95% of them singletons, with approximately 0.13% in the top ten. The specimen sequenced was naive CD4+ T cells sorted from blood. The subset here: CD45RA+ positively selected. These receptors came from a man aged 18 to 30 in good health.

The chain uses TRBV29-1 and TRBJ2-3, with D perhaps TRBD1 or TRBD2 (5 bases each). Trimming took 3 bases from V and 3 from J, leaving 19 bases between them. Germline CDR1 reads SQVTM; CDR2 reads ANQGSEA. This CDR3 is built from 16 residues. CDR3 sequence reads: CSVDRLGPYLTDTQYF. The CDR3 DNA reads as TGCAGCGTTGATCGGCTGGGACCCTACCTAACAGATACGCAGTATTTT.

This clone was recorded once. The CDR3: CASSHTSGTPSEQFF. In DNA form, the CDR3 reads TGTGCCAGCAGCCACACGTCAGGGACCCCCTCTGAGCAGTTCTTC. The chain couples TRBV7-9 to TRBJ2-1, with D perhaps given as TRBD1 or TRBD2 (5 bases each). Germline values: CDR1 SEHNR, CDR2 FQNEAQ (reference sequence). Between the trimmed V and J ends, which lost 5 bases and 9 bases, there was a span of 20 bases. The CDR3 length is 15 residues.

V and J are TRBV5-4 and TRBJ1-2; D perhaps matches TRBD1 (6 bases). V dropped 1 base and J dropped 3 bases, with 10 bases sitting between them. This CDR3 region has 14 residues. Germline V gene sequence: CDR1 SGHNT, CDR2 YYREEE (reference sequence). The CDR3 nucleotides read TGTGCCAGCAGCTTGACCAGGACAGACTATGGCTACACCTTC. It encodes CASSLTRTDYGYTF. The full variable domain, with the rest looked up from reference TRBV5-4 and TRBJ1-2, is ETGVTQSPTHLIKTRGQQVTLRCSSQSGHNTVSWYQQALGQGPQFIFQYYREEENGRGNFPPRFSGLQFPNYSSELNVNALELDDSALYLCASSLTRTDYGYTFGSGTRLTVV.

The chain couples TRBV19 to TRBJ2-2; 7 bases are shared with TRBD1. The CDR3 is 14 residues long. With V trimmed by 6 bases and J by 1 base, 2 bases remained unmatched. Germline CDR1 and CDR2: LNHDA and SQIVND (reference sequence). The CDR3 spells CASRTGVNTGELFF. The DNA for the CDR3 is TGTGCCAGTAGAACAGGGGTGAACACCGGGGAGCTGTTTTTT.

This clone appeared a few times. The chain is built from TRBV6-5 and TRBJ2-7, with D maybe TRBD2 (6 bases). Trimming removed 1 base from V and 0 bases from J, with 7 bases in between. The CDR3 totals 14 residues. Germline V gene sequence: CDR1 MNHEY, CDR2 SVGAGI. CDR3 sequence reads: CASSYYGSSYEQYF. The CDR3 DNA is TGTGCCAGCAGTTACTACGGGAGCTCCTACGAGCAGTACTTC.

The CDR3 nucleotides are TGCAGTGCTTGGGGACGCTATGGCTACACCTTC. Translating gives CSAWGRYGYTF. This rearrangement joins TRBV20-1 to TRBJ1-2, with D possibly being TRBD1 (5 bases). The CDR3 totals 11 residues. V dropped 5 bases and J dropped 4 bases, with 8 bases sitting between them. CDR1 is DFQATT and CDR2 is SNEGSKA in the germline V gene (reference sequence).

The chain employs TRBV5-6 and TRBJ2-5; D gene uncertain. V lost 4 bases and J lost 5, with 6 bases in between. The CDR3 runs 11 residues. Per germline, CDR1 SGHDT and CDR2 YYEEEE. DNA for the CDR3: TGTGCCAGCAGCGCACGTGAGACCCAGTACTTC. It is translated as CASSARETQYF.

The J gene is TRBJ1-6, the V gene TRBV28; TRBD1 agrees at 7 bases. CDR3 length equals 19 residues. The ends lost 6 bases at V and 0 bases at J; junction bases unmatched: 14. The germline CDR1 and CDR2 sequences are MDHEN and SYDVKM. Here the CDR3 DNA reads TGTGCCAGCAGGAGTCCCAGGGGGGCACGAAACTCCTATAATTCACCCCTCCACTTT. It is translated as CASRSPRGARNSYNSPLHF. The whole variable domain, remainder taken from reference TRBV28 and TRBJ1-6, is DVKVTQSSRYLVKRTGEKVFLECVQDMDHENMFWYRQDPGLGLRLIYFSYDVKMKEKGDIPEGYSVSREKKERFSLILESASTNQTSMYLCASRSPRGARNSYNSPLHFGNGTRLTVT.

This rearrangement joins TRBV6-1 to TRBJ1-5, with 8 bases matching TRBD1. Trimming at V came to 1 base and at J to 6 bases, leaving 8 bases not matched to a gene. Germline V gene data show CDR1 as MNHNS and CDR2 as SASEGT. The CDR3 has 16 amino acids. This CDR3 is CASSEGNRGAGQPQHF. The DNA for the CDR3 is TGTGCCAGCAGTGAAGGCAACAGGGGGGCTGGTCAGCCCCAGCATTTT.

The chain has TRBV5-4 and TRBJ1-2; the match to TRBD1 covers 8 bases. The V gene end was trimmed by 4 bases and the J gene end by 4 bases; junction bases not matched to a gene: 3. CDR1 is SGHNT, CDR2 YYREEE, per germline (reference sequence). The CDR3 loop spans 13 amino acids. The CDR3 loop is CASSGGQGYGYTF. The CDR3 DNA reads TGTGCCAGCAGCGGAGGACAGGGCTATGGCTACACCTTC.

In DNA form, the CDR3 reads TGTGCCAGCAGTGAATTTGGCAGAAAACTGTTTTTT. As protein: CASSEFGRKLFF. The chain employs TRBV25-1 and TRBJ1-4; D is unclear. The CDR3 has 12 residues. V lost 1 base, J lost 10 bases, and 7 bases lay in between. Germline CDR1 and CDR2: MGHDK and SYGVNS.

This clone turned up a few times. Other nucleotide sequences in the sample specify the same CDR3. This chain connects TRBV7-2 to TRBJ2-3; D is undetermined. The length of the CDR3 is 12 residues. Per the germline V gene, CDR1 is SGHTA and CDR2 is FQGNSA. The V end was cut by 1 base, the J end by 6 bases, with 5 bases between. The chain's CDR3 is CASSLELDTQYF. Here the CDR3 DNA reads TGTGCCAGCAGCTTAGAGTTGGATACGCAGTATTTT.

The rearrangement joins TRBV6-5 to TRBJ1-6; TRBD1 matches at 7 bases. This CDR3 contains 15 residues. Germline trimming cut 6 bases from V and 10 bases from J; bases unmatched to any gene: 12. The V gene's germline CDR1 is MNHEY and CDR2 SVGAGI. As DNA, the CDR3 is TGTGCCAGCAGCCCGGGGAGGGGGCGCTGGTCACCCCTCCACTTT. Translated: CASSPGRGRWSPLHF.

The rearrangement joins TRBV7-9 to TRBJ1-1; no clear D gene. Germline CDR1 and CDR2: SEHNR and FQNEAQ (reference sequence). V was cut by 1 base and J by 0 bases, with 6 bases left in between. The CDR3 is 14 amino acids. In DNA, the CDR3 is TGTGCCAGCAGCTTAGAATGGGTGAACACTGAAGCTTTCTTT. This gives the protein CASSLEWVNTEAFF.

The rearrangement uses TRBV30 and TRBJ2-7, with 8 bases identical to TRBD1. The germline gives CDR1 GTSNPN, CDR2 SVGIG (reference sequence). The junction had 2 bases not matched to a gene; V was cut back by 4 bases and J by 3 bases. There are 12 residues in the CDR3. CDR3 sequence reads: CAWTGGRYEQYF. For the CDR3, the DNA is TGTGCCTGGACAGGGGGCCGCTACGAGCAGTACTTC.

The chain combines TRBV6-1 with TRBJ2-1; D ambiguous. Germline CDR1 and CDR2: MNHNS and SASEGT. Trimming took off 2 bases at V and 0 bases at J, with 8 bases between the two ends. The CDR3 extends over 15 amino acids. The CDR3 DNA reads as TGTGCCAGCAGTGAAAAAGGAAGCTCCTACAATGAGCAGTTCTTC. Amino acids: CASSEKGSSYNEQFF.

The chain is built from TRBV11-2 and TRBJ2-1, with D unclear. The CDR3 is 15 residues long. The germline V gene encodes CDR1 SGHAT and CDR2 FQNNGV. Trimming shortened V by 1 base and J by 0 bases, and 7 bases separated the two germline ends. CDR3 bases: TGTGCCAGCAGCTTAGTCGCGAGCTCCTACAATGAGCAGTTCTTC. Protein sequence: CASSLVASSYNEQFF.

CDR3 DNA sequence: TGTGCCAGCAGTGAGATTTCAGGGGTCACTGAAGCTTTCTTT. Translated, it gives CASSEISGVTEAFF. The V call is TRBV6-1, the J call TRBJ1-1; D is perhaps TRBD1 (6 bases). The CDR3 has 14 residues. Trimming removed 3 bases at V and 4 bases at J, with 12 bases between. Germline V gene lookup returns CDR1 MNHNS and CDR2 SASEGT.

This chain joins TRBV19 and TRBJ2-7, with D perhaps given as TRBD1 or TRBD2 (5 bases each). Germline V gives CDR1 LNHDA, CDR2 SQIVND (reference sequence). The V and J ends lost 3 bases and 5 bases respectively, with 20 bases between them. CDR3 size: 16 residues. The CDR3 DNA reads TGTGCCAGTAGTATCGTCCGTGGGACGGGTATCCACGAGCAGTACTTC. This sequence encodes CASSIVRGTGIHEQYF.

Turning to this clone: The sample carries other DNA sequences with the same CDR3. The chain carries TRBV9 and TRBJ1-2; 8 nucleotides align to TRBD1. CDR1 SGDLS and CDR2 YYNGEE come from the germline V gene. V dropped 4 bases and J dropped 1; count of bases not matched to a gene: 6. The CDR3 extends over 15 amino acids. The CDR3 DNA is TGTGCCAGCAGCCCGATGGGACAGGTTAACTATGGCTACACCTTC. It codes for CASSPMGQVNYGYTF.

The J gene is TRBJ2-3, the V gene TRBV11-2; TRBD2 matches at 8 bases. CDR3 size: 15 residues. The trim removed 3 bases at V and 5 bases at J, leaving 7 bases unmatched. Per germline, CDR1 SGHAT and CDR2 FQNNGV. CDR3 sequence: CASSFAGGQRDTQYF. CDR3 bases: TGTGCCAGCAGCTTCGCGGGGGGCCAGAGAGATACGCAGTATTTT. Full variable domain (outside the CDR3, taken from reference TRBV11-2 and TRBJ2-3): EAGVAQSPRYKIIEKRQSVAFWCNPISGHATLYWYQQILGQGPKLLIQFQNNGVVDDSQLPKDRFSAERLKGVDSTLKIQPAKLEDSAVYLCASSFAGGQRDTQYFGPGTRLTVL.

The chain carries TRBV6-6 and TRBJ1-5; tentative D call: TRBD1 (5 bases). The V end lost 2 bases, the J end lost 4 bases, and 9 bases lay between the germline ends. Germline CDR1 reads MNHNY; CDR2 reads SVGAGI (reference sequence). The CDR3 covers 14 residues. CDR3 nucleotides: TGTGCCAGCAGTTACGGGGCAACTAATCAGCCCCAGCATTTT. Protein product: CASSYGATNQPQHF.

The chain recombines TRBV28 with TRBJ1-1, with D uncertain. CDR3 size: 11 residues. The V gene's germline CDR1 is MDHEN and CDR2 SYDVKM. Trimming took 4 bases from V and 11 from J, leaving 11 bases between them. The CDR3, as DNA: TGTGCCAGCAGTTGGCCCCTCGGGGCTTTCTTT. This sequence encodes CASSWPLGAFF.

The V gene is TRBV2, the J gene TRBJ1-3; the D is unclear. This CDR3 contains 15 residues. Between the trimmed V and J ends, which lost 2 bases and 2 bases, there was a span of 10 bases. The germline V gene encodes CDR1 SNHLY and CDR2 FYNNEI. The CDR3 nucleotides read TGTGCCAGCAGTGAAACAAGAGGACCTGGAAACACCATATATTTT. This gives the protein CASSETRGPGNTIYF.

This chain connects TRBV28 to TRBJ2-3, with D possibly called TRBD1 or TRBD2 (5 bases each). This CDR3 contains 15 residues. V was clipped by 5 bases and J by 0 bases, with 12 bases between them. Germline values: CDR1 MDHEN, CDR2 SYDVKM. CDR3 protein: CASSPPGPSTDTQYF. In DNA, the CDR3 is TGTGCCAGCAGTCCTCCGGGACCCAGCACAGATACGCAGTATTTT.

This chain joins TRBV9 and TRBJ2-2, with 11 bases fitting TRBD2. This CDR3 comprises 16 residues. Unmatched junction bases numbered 5, after V lost 3 bases and J lost 4 bases. Per the germline V gene, CDR1 is SGDLS and CDR2 is YYNGEE. The CDR3 nucleotides are TGTGCCAGCAGCGCTAGCGGGGGGCCCGGCACCGGGGAGCTGTTTTTT. It specifies CASSASGGPGTGELFF.

The genes are TRBV4-1 and TRBJ2-5; 11 bases map to TRBD2. V shed 3 bases and J 5 bases; nucleotides not matched to a gene: 8. Looked up from germline, CDR1 is MGHRA and CDR2 is YSYEKL. This CDR3 contains 16 residues. The CDR3 is CASSQVLAGVLETQYF. The CDR3 DNA is TGCGCCAGCAGCCAGGTACTAGCGGGAGTGTTGGAGACCCAGTACTTC.

The V gene is TRBV5-1, the J gene TRBJ2-5; D is unresolved. V lost 1 base and J 1 base, leaving 11 bases between the germline ends. Per the germline V gene, CDR1 is SGHRS and CDR2 is YFSETQ. The CDR3 contains 15 residues. Here the CDR3 reads CASSLQSPPQETQYF. CDR3 nucleotides: TGCGCCAGCAGCTTGCAGTCTCCTCCCCAAGAGACCCAGTACTTC.

This clone was detected only once. This chain joins TRBV7-9 and TRBJ2-5; D not resolved. The CDR3 runs 17 residues. The V end lost 2 bases, the J end lost 4 bases, and 20 bases lay between the germline ends. Germline CDR1 SEHNR, CDR2 FQNEAQ (reference sequence). CDR3 sequence reads: CASSLKGTGMVSETQYF. CDR3 nucleotide sequence: TGTGCCAGCAGCTTAAAGGGTACCGGAATGGTCTCAGAGACCCAGTACTTC. Based on the CDR3 plus reference TRBV7-9 and TRBJ2-5, the full variable domain is DTGVSQNPRHKITKRGQNVTFRCDPISEHNRLYWYRQTLGQGPEFLTYFQNEAQLEKSRLLSDRFSAERPKGSFSTLEIQRTEQGDSAMYLCASSLKGTGMVSETQYFGPGTRLLVL.

Concerning this clone itself: Sequence at one end of the junction differs from germline and may be a read error. The genes are TRBV2 and TRBJ1-1; D is possibly TRBD1 (5 bases). The CDR3 spans 11 residues. Germline values: CDR1 SNHLY, CDR2 FYNNEI. This chain's CDR3 is CASSEGTGCGF. DNA for the CDR3: TGTGCCAGCAGTGAGGGGACGGGATGTGGGTTT.